The 30 T cell receptor beta chains below all came from one sample that was sequenced in a study of shared clonotypes between healthy human individuals. Assay used: immunoSEQ multiplex PCR; TCRdb lists only in-frame clones, some missing. Here the sample spans under 750,000 clones, 72% being singletons. The specimen was memory CD4+ T cells sorted from blood. Subset reported: CD45RA-negative fraction. The receptors stem from a woman aged 25-40 years in good health.

The rearrangement uses TRBV19 and TRBJ2-7; a weak D match, TRBD2 (5 bases). The CDR3 runs to 13 residues. V lost 4 bases, J lost 8 bases, and 15 bases lay in between. Germline CDR1 reads LNHDA; CDR2 reads SQIVND (reference sequence). Here the CDR3 reads CASSTPLEMKQYF. The CDR3 coding sequence is TGTGCCAGTAGTACACCACTAGAGATGAAGCAGTACTTC.

A few counts support this clone. The V and J genes are TRBV29-1 and TRBJ2-7; D is unclear. V was trimmed by 5 bases and J by 5 bases, leaving 16 bases between them. The CDR3 length is 13 residues. Germline V gives CDR1 SQVTM, CDR2 ANQGSEA. The DNA of the CDR3 is TGCAGCGTTCTAACAGCTTTCGGTAACGAGCAGTACTTC. Residues: CSVLTAFGNEQYF.

The chain is built from TRBV6-6 and TRBJ1-6; D possibly corresponds to TRBD1 (5 bases). The germline V and J ends were trimmed by 5 bases and 8 bases, with 19 bases remaining between them. The germline CDR1 and CDR2 sequences are MNHNY and SVGAGI (reference sequence). The CDR3 contains 16 residues. CDR3: CASSQRPREGHSPLHF. CDR3 sequence (DNA): TGTGCCAGCAGTCAACGCCCTAGGGAGGGACATTCACCCCTCCACTTT.

The chain employs TRBV25-1 and TRBJ2-3; 10 bases agree with TRBD1. The V segment lost 7 bases and the J segment 4 bases; nucleotides outside the gene matches: 2. The CDR3 has 13 residues. Germline CDR1 is MGHDK and CDR2 is SYGVNS. The CDR3 coding sequence is TGTGCCAGCAAAGGACAGGGGGCAGATACGCAGTATTTT. This gives the protein CASKGQGADTQYF.

The CDR3 loop is CASSLTADNEQFF. Here the CDR3 DNA reads TGCGCCAGCAGCTTGACGGCAGACAATGAGCAGTTCTTC. V and J are TRBV5-1 and TRBJ2-1; D gene ambiguous. The CDR3 consists of 13 residues. V lost 1 base and J lost 5, with 7 bases in between. Per the germline V gene, CDR1 is SGHRS and CDR2 is YFSETQ. The full variable domain, its missing parts supplied by reference TRBV5-1 and TRBJ2-1, is KAGVTQTPRYLIKTRGQQVTLSCSPISGHRSVSWYQQTPGQGLQFLFEYFSETQRNKGNFPGRFSGRQFSNSRSEMNVSTLELGDSALYLCASSLTADNEQFFGPGTRLTVL.

This clone has a handful of counts. Other nucleotide sequences from this sample produce the same CDR3. The chain has TRBV5-1 and TRBJ2-7; D remains ambiguous. Trimming removed 0 bases at V and 6 bases at J, with 10 bases between. Germline CDR1 reads SGHRS; CDR2 reads YFSETQ. There are 13 residues in the CDR3. The CDR3 here is CASSLGTAGEQYF. The DNA for the CDR3 is TGCGCCAGCAGCTTGGGAACAGCCGGCGAGCAGTACTTC.

The genes are TRBV25-1 and TRBJ2-3; 7 bases match TRBD2. The CDR3 consists of 15 residues. J gave up 3 bases and V 2 bases, and 5 bases lay outside the gene matches. Germline loops: CDR1 MGHDK, CDR2 SYGVNS. CDR3 DNA: TGTGCCAGCAGTGAAGCGGGAGTCGGAACAGATACGCAGTATTTT. It yields the protein CASSEAGVGTDTQYF.

The chain employs TRBV9 and TRBJ2-2; D is possibly TRBD1 or TRBD2 (5 bases each). There are 15 residues in the CDR3. Per germline, CDR1 SGDLS and CDR2 YYNGEE. The V and J ends lost 5 bases and 4 bases respectively, with 15 bases between them. The CDR3 loop reads CASRDSGTSTGELFF. DNA of the CDR3: TGTGCCAGCAGGGACTCCGGGACGTCCACCGGGGAGCTGTTTTTT.

The chain has TRBV18 and TRBJ2-7, with 9 bases matching TRBD2. The germline gives CDR1 KGHSH, CDR2 LQKENI. CDR3 size: 16 residues. V shed 4 bases, J shed 6 bases, and the junction held 13 bases outside the gene matches. The CDR3 DNA sequence: TGTGCCAGCTCACTAATGGGATTAGCGGGAGACTCCGAGCAGTACTTC. Its protein product is CASSLMGLAGDSEQYF. Variable domain in full (rest from reference TRBV18 and TRBJ2-7): NAGVMQNPRHLVRRRGQEARLRCSPMKGHSHVYWYRQLPEEGLKFMVYLQKENIIDESGMPKERFSAEFPKEGPSILRIQQVVRGDSAAYFCASSLMGLAGDSEQYFGPGTRLTVT.

This rearrangement joins TRBV27 to TRBJ2-2, with unresolved D. The CDR3 sequence is 15 residues long. Germline-derived CDR1 and CDR2 are MNHEY and SMNVEV (reference sequence). Trimming took 10 bases from V and 1 from J, leaving 16 bases between them. CDR3 nucleotides: TGTGCCATCCTTTGCCCTGGCGGGAACACCGGGGAGCTGTTTTTT. Translated, it gives CAILCPGGNTGELFF.

The J gene is TRBJ2-7, the V gene TRBV2; D is possibly TRBD1 or TRBD2 (5 bases each). The CDR3 consists of 14 residues. The V gene's germline CDR1 is SNHLY and CDR2 FYNNEI. Trimming pared 6 bases from V and 2 bases from J, leaving 14 bases between. In DNA, the CDR3 is TGTGCCAGCAGGGGGCTAGGGAGCCCCTACGAGCAGTACTTC. It translates to CASRGLGSPYEQYF.

V gene TRBV19 combines with J gene TRBJ1-1; no clear D. The CDR3 length is 16 residues. The germline gives CDR1 LNHDA, CDR2 SQIVND (reference sequence). The V and J ends lost 6 bases and 4 bases respectively, with 21 bases between them. CDR3 protein: CASRPTFGPEGTEAFF. The DNA for the CDR3 is TGTGCCAGTAGGCCCACATTCGGGCCAGAGGGCACTGAAGCTTTCTTT.

This rearrangement joins TRBV1 to TRBJ2-3. TRBV1 represents a pseudogene. The CDR3 covers 15 residues. The CDR3 nucleotides are TGCACCAGCAGCCAAGGGCAGGCGGCAGGAGATACGCAGTATTTT. Translated: CTSSQGQAAGDTQYF.

V and J are TRBV6-5 and TRBJ2-1, with TRBD2 as a possible D gene (6 bases). The CDR3 is made up of 15 amino acids. V dropped 8 bases and J dropped 7 bases, with 21 bases sitting between them. Germline CDR1 MNHEY, CDR2 SVGAGI. In DNA form, the CDR3 reads TGTGCCAGCGTTCGGGCTGGCGGGAAATTGAATGAGCAGTTCTTC. Translated, it gives CASVRAGGKLNEQFF.

The rearrangement links TRBV5-8 to TRBJ2-3; TRBD1 might be the D (6 bases). The CDR3 sequence is 13 residues long. CDR1 and CDR2 (germline): SGHTS, YDEGEE. The ends were cut back, 4 bases at V and 6 bases at J, with 12 bases in the middle. The CDR3 sequence: CASSVPQGDTQYF. In nucleotides, the CDR3 is TGTGCCAGCAGCGTACCGCAGGGGGATACGCAGTATTTT. Together with reference TRBV5-8 and TRBJ2-3, the CDR3 gives the full variable domain: EAGVTQSPTHLIKTRGQQATLRCSPISGHTSVYWYQQALGLGLQFLLWYDEGEERNRGNFPPRFSGRQFPNYSSELNVNALELEDSALYLCASSVPQGDTQYFGPGTRLTVL.

This chain joins TRBV11-2 and TRBJ2-3; 8 nucleotides line up with TRBD2. CDR1 and CDR2 from the germline V gene are SGHAT and FQNNGV. The trim removed 6 bases at V and 5 bases at J, leaving 13 bases unmatched. The CDR3 loop spans 16 amino acids. The DNA of the CDR3 is TGTGCCAGCAGACCGCCGGTAGCGGGGAAACGAGATACGCAGTATTTT. Translated, it gives CASRPPVAGKRDTQYF.

The chain employs TRBV30 and TRBJ1-5, with no clear D. Germline values: CDR1 GTSNPN, CDR2 SVGIG (reference sequence). The ends were cut back, 0 bases at V and 6 bases at J, with 18 bases in the middle. The CDR3 spans 16 residues. CDR3 in amino acids: CAWSVERVPTGQPQHF. For the CDR3, the DNA is TGTGCCTGGAGTGTGGAAAGGGTCCCAACGGGTCAGCCCCAGCATTTT.

This clone occurred a few times. The chain links TRBV28 to TRBJ1-5; tentative D call: TRBD1 (5 bases). CDR1 is MDHEN and CDR2 is SYDVKM in the germline V gene. Trimming took 1 base from V and 7 from J, leaving 14 bases between them. The CDR3 has 15 amino acids. CDR3 coding DNA: TGTGCCAGCAGTTTATACGGGGGATGGGGCCAGCCCCAGCATTTT. Amino acids: CASSLYGGWGQPQHF. The full variable domain, with the rest looked up from reference TRBV28 and TRBJ1-5, is DVKVTQSSRYLVKRTGEKVFLECVQDMDHENMFWYRQDPGLGLRLIYFSYDVKMKEKGDIPEGYSVSREKKERFSLILESASTNQTSMYLCASSLYGGWGQPQHFGDGTRLSIL.

For the CDR3, the DNA is TGTGCCAGTGGTCGGCCGCATAGCAATCAGCCCCAGCATTTT. Its protein product is CASGRPHSNQPQHF. The chain combines TRBV19 with TRBJ1-5; D is unresolved. V lost 8 bases and J 0 bases, leaving 11 bases between the germline ends. The CDR3 totals 14 residues. The V gene's germline CDR1 is LNHDA and CDR2 SQIVND (reference sequence). The full variable domain, completed using reference TRBV19 and TRBJ1-5, is DGGITQSPKYLFRKEGQNVTLSCEQNLNHDAMYWYRQDPGQGLRLIYYSQIVNDFQKGDIAEGYSVSREKKESFPLTVTSAQKNPTAFYLCASGRPHSNQPQHFGDGTRLSIL.

There are a few counts of this clone. The chain carries TRBV5-1 and TRBJ2-5; TRBD1 is a possible D gene (5 bases). With 4 bases removed from V and 2 bases from J, the gap between germline ends came to 15 bases. Germline lookup yields CDR1 SGHRS and CDR2 YFSETQ. This CDR3 contains 15 residues. CDR3 region: CASSRWQGQQETQYF. The DNA of the CDR3 is TGCGCCAGCAGCCGGTGGCAGGGCCAACAAGAGACCCAGTACTTC.

This chain joins TRBV10-2 and TRBJ2-1, with D possibly TRBD2 on 6 matching bases. Germline CDR1 WSHSY, CDR2 SAAADI. This CDR3 has 17 amino acids. V gave up 4 bases and J gave up 8 bases, with 24 bases separating them. CDR3 nucleotides: TGCGCCAGCAGTGGGGATAATCTAGCGCGGAGTAGGGATGAGCAGTTCTTC. Amino acid sequence: CASSGDNLARSRDEQFF.

Points on this clone: The same CDR3 is also encoded by other DNA sequences in this sample. The chain is built from TRBV30 and TRBJ2-7; D unclear. The ends were cut back, 0 bases at V and 4 bases at J, with 4 bases in the middle. The CDR3 contains 11 residues. Per germline, CDR1 GTSNPN and CDR2 SVGIG (reference sequence). Here the CDR3 reads CAWSVSYEQYF. The CDR3 coding sequence is TGTGCCTGGAGTGTGAGTTACGAGCAGTACTTC.

The V call is TRBV6-6, the J call TRBJ2-7; TRBD2 is a possible D gene (6 bases). The CDR3 contains 14 residues. CDR1 is MNHNY and CDR2 is SVGAGI in the germline V gene (reference sequence). V gave up 0 bases and J gave up 6 bases, with 12 bases separating them. The CDR3 region is CASSYSGAGSEQYF. CDR3 DNA: TGTGCCAGCAGTTACTCCGGGGCGGGATCCGAGCAGTACTTC.

This sequence joins TRBV10-3 and TRBJ1-5; unclear D gene. Germline CDR1 and CDR2: ENHRY and SYGVKD. CDR3 length: 13 amino acids. Trimming stripped 8 bases from V and 0 bases from J, with 8 bases between. In DNA, the CDR3 is TGTGCCATCTCCCAGGATAGCAATCAGCCCCAGCATTTT. Translating gives CAISQDSNQPQHF.

This chain joins TRBV6-6 and TRBJ1-5, with D possibly TRBD1 on 6 matching bases. Trimming removed 5 bases from V and 9 bases from J, with 23 bases in between. Germline-derived CDR1 and CDR2 are MNHNY and SVGAGI (reference sequence). CDR3 size: 16 residues. CDR3 sequence: CASSHPQRGGLGPQHF. The DNA of the CDR3 is TGTGCCAGCAGTCACCCCCAGCGAGGGGGATTGGGGCCCCAGCATTTT.

V and J are TRBV11-1 and TRBJ2-6, with D hard to call. Germline CDR1 reads SGHAT; CDR2 reads FQDESV (reference sequence). CDR3 length equals 14 residues. The V gene lost 6 bases and the J gene lost 0 bases, with 6 bases spanning the gap. This chain's CDR3 is CASRRSSGANVLTF. CDR3 in DNA: TGTGCCAGCAGGCGATCCTCTGGGGCCAACGTCCTGACTTTC.

This sequence joins TRBV5-1 and TRBJ2-5; TRBD2 matches 7 bases. CDR1 is SGHRS and CDR2 is YFSETQ in the germline V gene. The V and J ends lost 2 bases and 3 bases, in that order; junction bases with no gene match: 7. The CDR3 runs to 15 residues. DNA of the CDR3: TGCGCCAGCAGCTTTATGCGGGCGGGAGAAGAGACCCAGTACTTC. This encodes CASSFMRAGEETQYF.

The chain uses TRBV11-1 and TRBJ2-5, with D possibly matching TRBD2 (5 bases). Germline CDR1 and CDR2: SGHAT and FQDESV (reference sequence). V was clipped by 5 bases and J by 5 bases, with 24 bases between them. This CDR3 is built from 17 residues. The CDR3 spells CASSLGPVGENIETQYF. Here the CDR3 DNA reads TGTGCCAGCAGCCTAGGTCCGGTTGGGGAGAATATCGAGACCCAGTACTTC.

The chain recombines TRBV5-5 with TRBJ2-7, with 13 bases fitting TRBD2. The CDR3 has 17 residues. The trim removed 4 bases at V and 2 bases at J, leaving 9 bases unmatched. Germline V gene sequence: CDR1 SGHKS, CDR2 YYEKEE (reference sequence). The CDR3 DNA sequence: TGTGCCAGCAGCCATACTCGAGGACTAGCGGGAGCCTACGAGCAGTACTTC. It specifies CASSHTRGLAGAYEQYF.

This clone was found a few times. This chain connects TRBV6-5 to TRBJ2-7; D not resolved. Trimming removed 4 bases at V and 3 bases at J, with 13 bases between. The CDR3 is 14 residues long. CDR1 is MNHEY, CDR2 SVGAGI, per germline. The CDR3 bases are TGTGCCAGCAGTTCCCCGTTCGGTGGCTACGAGCAGTACTTC. This sequence encodes CASSSPFGGYEQYF.